Detailed here is one T cell receptor (beta chain). The antigen is undetermined. This record belongs to a study of CD8 T cells in ankylosing spondylitis. Whole-study results and caveats: There was a TCR beta motif, made of several highly homologous variants, that appeared characteristic of ankylosing spondylitis blood.

TCRdb re-analysed the 5' RACE reads in MiXCR, keeping a single row per CDR3 protein. Here the sample spans roughly 700,000 distinct CDR3 sequences, roughly 19% being singletons. CDR3 length equals 15 residues. Germline V gene data show CDR1 as SGHRS and CDR2 as YFSETQ. Trimming took 2 bases from V and 2 from J, leaving 14 bases between them. Sequencing used blood, either unsorted or a sorted T cell fraction (not recorded which). The gene calls are TRBV5-1 and TRBJ2-7; D is unclear. The clonotype comes from a male donor with ankylosing spondylitis. The CDR3 nucleotides read TGCGCCAGCAGCTTCCAGATGGATCGGACCTACGAGCAGTACTTC. It is translated as CASSFQMDRTYEQYF.